This T cell receptor beta chain was profiled in a study of OX40 agonist ivuxolimab in advanced cancers. Whole-study results and caveats: Relative to CD4+ cells, CD8+ T cells on average had more expanded clones.

V lost 7 bases and J lost 2, with 18 bases in between. The CDR3 sequence is 16 residues long. Germline lookup yields CDR1 MDHEN and CDR2 SYDVKM. This table comes from immunoSEQ multiplex PCR, and its TCRdb copy is limited to in-frame clones, with some not included. The data hold 20,000 to 30,000 clones, with about four fifths observed a single time. This clone came up a few times. The antigen is not known. Sequencing used CD4+ or CD8+ T cells sorted from blood, obtained in a trial of the OX40 agonist ivuxolimab. This TCR derives from an adult with an advanced solid tumor such as melanoma, head and neck, liver or kidney cancer. The chain is built from TRBV28 and TRBJ1-3, with no clear D. CDR3: CASTEGWAAAGNTIYF. For the CDR3, the DNA is TGTGCCAGCACCGAAGGGTGGGCAGCCGCTGGAAACACCATATATTTT.